In its sample, the clone carrying this T cell receptor (beta chain) was seen a few times. Its matching antigen is unknown. Carried by the TCR beta cDNA libraries were unique molecular identifiers. TCRdb recomputed calls from the PCR reads with MiXCR, one row per CDR3 protein. The data show approximately 360,000 distinct CDR3 sequences, with less than 35% seen just once and 13% held by the top ten. These data originate in a study of post-analysis software for immune sequencing data. Germline V CDR1 and CDR2: SQVTM, ANQGSEA. This CDR3 contains 13 residues. V shed 6 bases and J 3 bases; nucleotides not matched to a gene: 2. Study conclusions and caveats: With TRBV5-6, TRBV5-1 and TRBV20-1 included, 5 or 6 TRBV segments were more frequent in patients than in controls. Strong co-clustering by F measure was seen for same-batch samples.

Source material: blood. The V gene is TRBV29-1, the J gene TRBJ2-7; 13 bases map to TRBD2. This clonotype originated in a girl between 5 and 17 years old with multiple sclerosis. The CDR3 DNA is TGCAGCGTCCGGACTAGCGGGGGCTACGAGCAGTACTTC. Residues: CSVRTSGGYEQYF.